The 27 T cell receptor beta chains below come from one sample, sequenced in a study of shared clonotypes between healthy human individuals. Profiling relied on immunoSEQ multiplex PCR, and the TCRdb table lists in-frame clones only, not all of them. The data contain some 1,400,000 clones, around 95% of them singletons. Sequencing was done on a sample of naive CD4+ T cells sorted from blood. Subset meaning: CD45RA+ positively selected. Source of these receptors: a man aged 25 to 40 in good health.

This chain links TRBV11-2 with TRBJ2-2, with 8 bases lining up with TRBD1. Germline CDR1 is SGHAT and CDR2 is FQNNGV. The CDR3 spans 15 residues. Trimming cost V 2 bases and J 7 bases; bases outside gene matches: 6. The CDR3 sequence is CASSLSRGRSGELFF. The CDR3 DNA reads TGTGCCAGCAGCTTATCCAGGGGGCGCAGCGGGGAGCTGTTTTTT. Using reference TRBV11-2 and TRBJ2-2 for the parts outside the CDR3, the full variable domain is EAGVAQSPRYKIIEKRQSVAFWCNPISGHATLYWYQQILGQGPKLLIQFQNNGVVDDSQLPKDRFSAERLKGVDSTLKIQPAKLEDSAVYLCASSLSRGRSGELFFGEGSRLTVL.

The chain uses TRBV27 and TRBJ2-3, with 12 bases lining up with TRBD2. The CDR3 length is 16 residues. J gave up 1 base and V 5 bases, and 4 bases lay outside the gene matches. CDR1 is MNHEY, CDR2 SMNVEV, per germline (reference sequence). The CDR3 DNA reads as TGTGCCAGCAGTGTTCTAGCGGGAGGGGGCACAGATACGCAGTATTTT. Protein: CASSVLAGGGTDTQYF.

This clone was observed a single time. The chain carries TRBV11-2 and TRBJ2-1, with D perhaps matching TRBD1 or TRBD2 (6 bases each). The V gene's germline CDR1 is SGHAT and CDR2 FQNNGV. V was shortened by 2 bases and J by 14 bases, with 16 bases between the two germline ends. This CDR3 has 13 residues. CDR3 amino acids: CASSLSGAAEKFF. The CDR3 bases are TGTGCCAGCAGCTTATCGGGGGCAGCCGAGAAGTTCTTC.

This CDR3 is CASSGRGTGSALAPYEQYF. The CDR3 DNA follows: TGTGCCAGCAGTGGAAGAGGGACAGGGTCGGCACTAGCGCCTTACGAGCAGTACTTC. The gene calls are TRBV2 and TRBJ2-7, with 9 nucleotides matching TRBD1. J gave up 4 bases and V 4 bases, and 20 bases lay outside the gene matches. The CDR3 totals 19 residues. Germline values: CDR1 SNHLY, CDR2 FYNNEI.

The chain recombines TRBV5-1 with TRBJ1-1, with 11 bases fitting TRBD1. CDR1 and CDR2 from the germline V gene are SGHRS and YFSETQ. Germline trimming cut 1 base from V and 5 bases from J; bases unmatched to any gene: 7. This CDR3 has 16 residues. CDR3 in DNA: TGCGCCAGCAGCTTGTGGGGACAGGGGGTAAAAACTGAAGCTTTCTTT. Translated, it gives CASSLWGQGVKTEAFF.

V and J are TRBV15 and TRBJ2-5; 7 bases line up with TRBD2. The CDR3 is 16 residues long. The ends lost 0 bases at V and 4 bases at J; junction bases unmatched: 8. Per germline, CDR1 LNHNV and CDR2 YYDKDF (reference sequence). CDR3 amino acids: CATSREAGLPPETQYF. CDR3 nucleotides: TGTGCCACCAGCAGAGAAGCGGGACTACCACCAGAGACCCAGTACTTC.

This chain connects TRBV6-1 to TRBJ1-4; a possible D gene is TRBD1 (6 bases). V was shortened by 10 bases and J by 8 bases, with 17 bases between the two germline ends. This CDR3 comprises 13 residues. Germline V gene sequence: CDR1 MNHNS, CDR2 SASEGT. The CDR3 region has the DNA TGTGCCACGAGACAGGAATGGGAAGAAAAACTGTTTTTT. It encodes CATRQEWEEKLFF.

Regarding this clone: In the same sample, other DNA sequences code for this CDR3. The rearrangement uses TRBV15 and TRBJ2-7, with 8 nucleotides matching TRBD1. Germline assignment: CDR1 LNHNV and CDR2 YYDKDF (reference sequence). This CDR3 spans 14 amino acids. The V and J ends lost 0 bases and 4 bases, in that order; junction bases with no gene match: 2. CDR3 residues: CATSRDRGLYEQYF. CDR3 bases: TGTGCCACCAGCAGAGACAGGGGGCTATACGAGCAGTACTTC.

V is TRBV15 and J is TRBJ1-2; maybe TRBD1 (6 bases). Germline-derived CDR1 and CDR2 are LNHNV and YYDKDF (reference sequence). The V end was cut by 3 bases, the J end by 0 bases, with 8 bases between. This CDR3 contains 14 residues. The CDR3 spells CATSRDSTNYGYTF. For the CDR3, the DNA is TGTGCCACCAGCAGGGACAGCACTAACTATGGCTACACCTTC.

The CDR3 reads CASRDAPGTGSYNEQFF. The CDR3 coding sequence is TGTGCCAGCAGAGACGCGCCGGGGACAGGCTCCTACAATGAGCAGTTCTTC. The chain uses TRBV28 and TRBJ2-1; TRBD1 matches 8 bases. The germline gives CDR1 MDHEN, CDR2 SYDVKM. The CDR3 has 17 amino acids. The V gene end was trimmed by 6 bases and the J gene end by 0 bases; junction bases not matched to a gene: 10.

This clone was seen a single time. The sample has other DNA sequences that encode this CDR3 too. The V gene is TRBV5-4, the J gene TRBJ1-2; D ambiguous. Germline V gene data show CDR1 as SGHNT and CDR2 as YYREEE (reference sequence). The ends were cut back, 0 bases at V and 2 bases at J, with 8 bases in the middle. The CDR3 runs 14 residues. As DNA, the CDR3 is TGTGCCAGCAGCTTGGCTGGCAGCAACTATGGCTACACCTTC. It yields the protein CASSLAGSNYGYTF.

Of note for this clone: One junction end disagrees with the germline gene, perhaps due to a read error. Other DNA sequences in this sample translate to the same CDR3. This sequence joins TRBV4-1 and TRBJ2-5; D is possibly TRBD2 (5 bases). Germline values: CDR1 MGHRA, CDR2 YSYEKL. The CDR3 runs to 13 residues. The CDR3 region has the DNA TGCGCCAGCAGTCAAGGACTTTTGGAGACCCAGTACTTC. This codes for CASSQGLLETQYF.

V and J are TRBV11-1 and TRBJ2-3, with no clear D. The germline V gene encodes CDR1 SGHAT and CDR2 FQDESV (reference sequence). The CDR3 consists of 12 residues. Trimming removed 5 bases at V and 3 bases at J, with 6 bases between. In nucleotides, the CDR3 is TGTGCCAGCAGCCACAAAACAGATACGCAGTATTTT. As protein: CASSHKTDTQYF.

The rearrangement joins TRBV5-1 to TRBJ2-6; maybe TRBD1 (6 bases). The CDR3 is made up of 17 amino acids. Per germline, CDR1 SGHRS and CDR2 YFSETQ. V shed 4 bases and J shed 0 bases, with 14 bases lying between them. The CDR3 DNA follows: TGCGCCAGCAGCCTACGGACAGAAAGCTCTGGGGCCAACGTCCTGACTTTC. This sequence encodes CASSLRTESSGANVLTF.

The rearrangement links TRBV11-2 to TRBJ2-1; TRBD2 agrees at 8 bases. The CDR3 totals 15 residues. Losses at the gene ends were 6 bases for V and 7 bases for J; bases not matched to a gene: 11. Germline loops: CDR1 SGHAT, CDR2 FQNNGV. The CDR3 sequence is CASRPSGGGWNEQFF. CDR3 DNA: TGTGCCAGCAGGCCAAGCGGGGGCGGGTGGAATGAGCAGTTCTTC.

The genes are TRBV15 and TRBJ1-1; TRBD1 matches 9 bases. The germline CDR1 and CDR2 sequences are LNHNV and YYDKDF (reference sequence). The length of the CDR3 is 15 residues. With 1 base clipped from V and 4 bases from J, the junction kept 4 bases outside the gene matches. CDR3 in DNA: TGTGCCACCAGCAGAGCCCCGACAGGGGGCACTGAAGCTTTCTTT. Protein sequence: CATSRAPTGGTEAFF.

The chain couples TRBV5-1 to TRBJ1-2; 7 bases match TRBD1. This CDR3 has 14 amino acids. The J segment lost 8 bases and the V segment lost 4 bases, leaving 11 bases of the junction unmatched. Germline CDR1 and CDR2: SGHRS and YFSETQ. The CDR3 spells CASSRGETGRGYTF. For the CDR3, the DNA is TGCGCCAGCAGCCGGGGGGAGACAGGGCGCGGCTACACCTTC.

This chain links TRBV10-2 with TRBJ2-7; a possible D gene is TRBD2 (6 bases). Per the germline V gene, CDR1 is WSHSY and CDR2 is SAAADI. V gave up 7 bases and J gave up 0 bases, with 10 bases separating them. This CDR3 is built from 13 residues. The CDR3 coding sequence is TGCGCCAGCACTGGGACTTACTCCTACGAGCAGTACTTC. Protein sequence: CASTGTYSYEQYF.

This sequence joins TRBV9 and TRBJ1-4; D remains ambiguous. V was shortened by 4 bases and J by 8 bases, with 15 bases between the two germline ends. There are 14 residues in the CDR3. Germline-derived CDR1 and CDR2 are SGDLS and YYNGEE. The chain's CDR3 is CASSPETGREKLFF. The CDR3 region has the DNA TGTGCCAGCAGCCCGGAGACGGGTCGGGAAAAACTGTTTTTT. The whole variable domain, filled in from reference TRBV9 and TRBJ1-4, reads DSGVTQTPKHLITATGQRVTLRCSPRSGDLSVYWYQQSLDQGLQFLIQYYNGEERAKGNILERFSAQQFPDLHSELNLSSLELGDSALYFCASSPETGREKLFFGSGTQLSVL.

Written as DNA, the CDR3 is TGTGCCAGCAGCGCCCAGGGGGCGTTAAGTCAGCCCCAGCATTTT. Translating it yields CASSAQGALSQPQHF. The chain carries TRBV9 and TRBJ1-5; 8 positions match TRBD1. J was trimmed by 6 bases and V by 3 bases; bases with no gene match: 8. Germline values: CDR1 SGDLS, CDR2 YYNGEE. The CDR3 loop spans 15 amino acids.

The chain combines TRBV7-2 with TRBJ2-5; D not resolved. The CDR3 loop spans 13 amino acids. Trimming took off 2 bases at V and 2 bases at J, with 6 bases between the two ends. The germline gives CDR1 SGHTA, CDR2 FQGNSA. The CDR3 protein is CASSLRFQETQYF. DNA of the CDR3: TGTGCCAGCAGCTTAAGGTTTCAAGAGACCCAGTACTTC. Full variable domain (rest looked up from reference TRBV7-2 and TRBJ2-5): GAGVSQSPSNKVTEKGKDVELRCDPISGHTALYWYRQSLGQGLEFLIYFQGNSAPDKSGLPSDRFSAERTGGSVSTLTIQRTQQEDSAVYLCASSLRFQETQYFGPGTRLLVL.

As for this clone: Other DNA sequences in this specimen translate into the identical CDR3. The V call is TRBV7-9, the J call TRBJ2-5, with a possible D match to TRBD1 (5 bases). The germline V gene has CDR1 SEHNR and CDR2 FQNEAQ (reference sequence). The CDR3 extends over 13 amino acids. V was trimmed by 2 bases and J by 5 bases, leaving 9 bases between them. CDR3 sequence: CASSLTGGETQYF. DNA for the CDR3: TGTGCCAGCAGCTTAACAGGTGGGGAGACCCAGTACTTC.

This sequence joins TRBV6-5 and TRBJ1-1; D may be TRBD1 (5 bases). Germline CDR1 and CDR2: MNHEY and SVGAGI. Trimming pared 4 bases from V and 6 bases from J, leaving 18 bases between. This CDR3 spans 15 amino acids. The CDR3 sequence: CASSSLGRDRPEAFF. CDR3 nucleotide sequence: TGTGCCAGCAGTTCCCTCGGTCGGGACCGACCTGAAGCTTTCTTT.

Only one count was recorded for this clone. The V gene is TRBV5-6, the J gene TRBJ2-2, with 9 bases fitting TRBD1. CDR1 SGHDT and CDR2 YYEEEE come from the germline V gene. This CDR3 has 16 residues. With 4 bases clipped from V and 2 bases from J, the junction kept 6 bases outside the gene matches. CDR3 DNA sequence: TGTGCCAGCAGCCTACCGGGACAGGGAAACACCGGGGAGCTGTTTTTT. It translates to CASSLPGQGNTGELFF.

The chain couples TRBV7-3 to TRBJ2-5, with 9 bases identical to TRBD2. V was pared by 10 bases and J by 3 bases, with 9 bases of the junction left unmatched. The CDR3 spans 14 residues. The germline V gene has CDR1 SGHTA and CDR2 FQGTGA. This CDR3 is CAKAKRGAEETQYF. Written as DNA, the CDR3 is TGTGCCAAAGCGAAGCGGGGGGCAGAAGAGACCCAGTACTTC. The full variable domain, completed using reference TRBV7-3 and TRBJ2-5, is GAGVSQTPSNKVTEKGKYVELRCDPISGHTALYWYRQSLGQGPEFLIYFQGTGAADDSGLPNDRFFAVRPEGSVSTLKIQRTERGDSAVYLCAKAKRGAEETQYFGPGTRLLVL.

The chain is built from TRBV29-1 and TRBJ2-4; D not resolved. V lost 7 bases, J lost 1 base, and 11 bases lay in between. Looked up from germline, CDR1 is SQVTM and CDR2 is ANQGSEA. This CDR3 region has 13 residues. The CDR3 DNA sequence: TGCAGCGGCAGGATCGCGGCCAAAAACATTCAGTACTTC. Encoded protein: CSGRIAAKNIQYF.

The rearrangement joins TRBV10-3 to TRBJ2-7; perhaps TRBD2 as D (5 bases). Between the trimmed V and J ends, which lost 2 bases and 0 bases, there was a span of 14 bases. The germline V gene has CDR1 ENHRY and CDR2 SYGVKD. The CDR3 sequence is 16 residues long. CDR3 in DNA: TGTGCCATCAGTGAGCTGTCGGGGATGAGCTCCTACGAGCAGTACTTC. This translates into CAISELSGMSSYEQYF.